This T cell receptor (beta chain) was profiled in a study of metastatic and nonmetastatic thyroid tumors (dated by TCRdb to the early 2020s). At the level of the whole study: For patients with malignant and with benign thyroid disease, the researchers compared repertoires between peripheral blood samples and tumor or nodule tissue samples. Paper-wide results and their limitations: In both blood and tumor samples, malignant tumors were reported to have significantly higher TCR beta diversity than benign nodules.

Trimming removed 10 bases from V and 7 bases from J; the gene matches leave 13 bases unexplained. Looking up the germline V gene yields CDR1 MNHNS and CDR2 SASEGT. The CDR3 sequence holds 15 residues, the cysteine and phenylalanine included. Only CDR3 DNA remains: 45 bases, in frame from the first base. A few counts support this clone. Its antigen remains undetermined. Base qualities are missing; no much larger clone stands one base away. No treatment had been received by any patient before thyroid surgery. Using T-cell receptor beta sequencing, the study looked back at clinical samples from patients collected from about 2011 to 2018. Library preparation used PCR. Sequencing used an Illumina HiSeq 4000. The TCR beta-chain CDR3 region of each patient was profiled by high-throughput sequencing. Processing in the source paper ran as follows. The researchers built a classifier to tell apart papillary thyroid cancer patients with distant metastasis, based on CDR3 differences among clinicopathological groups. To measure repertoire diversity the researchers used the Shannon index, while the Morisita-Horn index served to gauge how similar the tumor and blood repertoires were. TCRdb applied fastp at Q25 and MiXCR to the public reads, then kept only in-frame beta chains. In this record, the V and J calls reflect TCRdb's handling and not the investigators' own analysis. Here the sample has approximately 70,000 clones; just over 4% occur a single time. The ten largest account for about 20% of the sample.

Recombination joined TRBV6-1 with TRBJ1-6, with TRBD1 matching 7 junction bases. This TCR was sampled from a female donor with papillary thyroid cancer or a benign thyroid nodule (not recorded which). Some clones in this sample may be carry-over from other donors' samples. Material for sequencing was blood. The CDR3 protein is CANTSRQGRNSPLHF. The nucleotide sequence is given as TGTGCCAACACCTCAAGACAGGGTAGAAATTCACCCCTCCACTTT.